The 26 T cell receptor beta chains below were found in one sample sequenced in a study of OX40 agonist ivuxolimab in advanced cancers. The table came from immunoSEQ multiplex PCR; TCRdb's copy has only in-frame clones and leaves some out. The sample includes tens of thousands of clones, 80% to 95% of them seen just once. Here the sequenced sample was CD4+ or CD8+ T cells sorted from blood, taken in a trial of the OX40 agonist ivuxolimab. The receptors originated from an adult with an advanced solid tumor such as melanoma, head and neck, liver or kidney cancer.

The chain is built from TRBV5-1 and TRBJ2-3; D may be TRBD2 (6 bases). Germline CDR1 and CDR2: SGHRS and YFSETQ. V was clipped by 0 bases and J by 0 bases, with 11 bases between them. The CDR3 has 16 amino acids. The CDR3 sequence is CASSLDGTSSTDTQYF. CDR3 coding DNA: TGCGCCAGCAGCTTGGATGGGACTTCTAGCACAGATACGCAGTATTTT.

This clone has only a few counts. The chain recombines TRBV7-2 with TRBJ2-7; possible D gene TRBD2, 6 bases. The V gene lost 5 bases and the J gene lost 2 bases, with 13 bases spanning the gap. The germline CDR1 and CDR2 sequences are SGHTA and FQGNSA. CDR3 length: 14 residues. The CDR3 protein is CASSLGGTPYEQYF. In nucleotides, the CDR3 is TGTGCCAGCAGCCTCGGGGGAACCCCCTACGAGCAGTACTTC.

This chain links TRBV11-3 with TRBJ2-7; 9 positions match TRBD2. V shed 5 bases and J 6 bases; nucleotides not matched to a gene: 11. Germline assignment: CDR1 SGHNT and CDR2 YENEEA. The CDR3 consists of 15 residues. This CDR3 is CASSPRGSGGSEQYF. The DNA for the CDR3 is TGTGCCAGCAGCCCCCGAGGGAGCGGGGGGTCCGAGCAGTACTTC.

The DNA for the CDR3 is TGTGCCAGCAGCTTACGCGGGGGGGTTCGGCTAGCGAATGAGCAGTTCTTC. Its protein is CASSLRGGVRLANEQFF. The chain links TRBV7-9 to TRBJ2-1; 9 nucleotides match TRBD2. Trimming removed 2 bases from V and 7 bases from J; junction bases left unmatched: 12. Germline V lookup: CDR1 SEHNR, CDR2 FQNEAQ (reference sequence). CDR3 length: 17 amino acids.

The chain is built from TRBV7-3 and TRBJ2-3; possible D gene TRBD1, 6 bases. The germline gives CDR1 SGHTA, CDR2 FQGTGA. V lost 1 base to trimming and J lost 6 bases, with 20 bases between them. The CDR3 has 17 residues. Here the CDR3 reads CASSLRGSGAPLDTQYF. In DNA, the CDR3 is TGTGCCAGCAGCTTAAGAGGCTCAGGGGCCCCACTTGATACGCAGTATTTT.

The chain uses TRBV5-1 and TRBJ2-5; 10 nucleotides line up with TRBD1. The J segment lost 5 bases and the V segment lost 3 bases, leaving 7 bases of the junction unmatched. Looked up from germline, CDR1 is SGHRS and CDR2 is YFSETQ. The CDR3 is made up of 15 amino acids. CDR3 nucleotide sequence: TGCGCCAGCAGCTCCGGGACAGGGGATGGGGAGACCCAGTACTTC. Translated: CASSSGTGDGETQYF.

This clone was counted only a few times. The chain joins TRBV5-8 to TRBJ2-1, with TRBD2 matching over 10 bases. The CDR3 consists of 16 residues. CDR1 and CDR2 (germline): SGHTS, YDEGEE. J lost 4 bases, V lost 4 bases, and 8 bases had no gene match. The CDR3: CASSGRTSGDYNEQFF. Written as DNA, the CDR3 is TGTGCCAGCAGCGGACGGACTAGCGGAGATTACAATGAGCAGTTCTTC. Combining the CDR3 with reference TRBV5-8 and TRBJ2-1 gives the whole variable domain EAGVTQSPTHLIKTRGQQATLRCSPISGHTSVYWYQQALGLGLQFLLWYDEGEERNRGNFPPRFSGRQFPNYSSELNVNALELEDSALYLCASSGRTSGDYNEQFFGPGTRLTVL.

The chain has TRBV2 and TRBJ2-3; TRBD2 matches at 12 bases. V shed 7 bases and J 3 bases; nucleotides not matched to a gene: 5. The germline gives CDR1 SNHLY, CDR2 FYNNEI. The CDR3 length is 15 residues. The CDR3, as DNA: TGTGCCAGCACACTCGGACTAGCGGGGACAGATACGCAGTATTTT. This codes for CASTLGLAGTDTQYF.

In its sample, this clone was seen a few times. V usage is TRBV6-5 and J usage is TRBJ1-2; D call uncertain. V lost 4 bases and J 5 bases, leaving 14 bases between the germline ends. Germline loops: CDR1 MNHEY, CDR2 SVGAGI. The CDR3 has 14 amino acids. CDR3 DNA sequence: TGTGCCAGCAGTTCCCCAGGAGGGCGGTATGGCTACACCTTC. It is translated as CASSSPGGRYGYTF.

This rearrangement joins TRBV18 to TRBJ2-7, with D perhaps TRBD1 (5 bases). This CDR3 comprises 14 residues. Germline V lookup: CDR1 KGHSH, CDR2 LQKENI. Trimming shortened V by 6 bases and J by 5 bases, and 17 bases separated the two germline ends. The CDR3 DNA sequence: TGTGCCAGCTCCGCGAGGCAGGGCGGCGACGAGCAGTACTTC. This codes for CASSARQGGDEQYF.

The chain carries TRBV7-8 and TRBJ2-7; D call uncertain. Trimming cost V 0 bases and J 4 bases, with 13 bases left between them. This CDR3 has 15 amino acids. The germline gives CDR1 SGHVS, CDR2 FQNEAQ. CDR3 amino acids: CASSLAKAGPYEQYF. CDR3 nucleotide sequence: TGTGCCAGCAGCTTAGCGAAGGCAGGACCTTACGAGCAGTACTTC. Full variable domain (outside the CDR3, taken from reference TRBV7-8 and TRBJ2-7): GAGVSQSPRYKVAKRGQDVALRCDPISGHVSLFWYQQALGQGPEFLTYFQNEAQLDKSGLPSDRFFAERPEGSVSTLKIQRTQQEDSAVYLCASSLAKAGPYEQYFGPGTRLTVT.

The chain is built from TRBV10-3 and TRBJ2-2; D might be TRBD2 (7 bases). Trimming took off 6 bases at V and 3 bases at J, with 11 bases between the two ends. CDR1 is ENHRY and CDR2 is SYGVKD in the germline V gene. The CDR3 covers 14 residues. CDR3 nucleotide sequence: TGTGCCATCAGGGGGGGGACACACACCGGGGAGCTGTTTTTT. It codes for CAIRGGTHTGELFF.

The J gene is TRBJ1-2, the V gene TRBV7-9, with D perhaps matching TRBD1 (6 bases). V dropped 1 base and J dropped 3 bases, with 12 bases sitting between them. Germline assignment: CDR1 SEHNR and CDR2 FQNEAQ (reference sequence). The CDR3 runs 15 residues. The DNA for the CDR3 is TGTGCCAGCAGCTTAGAGGGGGACGGACACTATGGCTACACCTTC. It yields the protein CASSLEGDGHYGYTF.

The chain carries TRBV19 and TRBJ2-1, with D maybe TRBD1 (6 bases). CDR1 is LNHDA, CDR2 SQIVND, per germline (reference sequence). The CDR3 length is 15 residues. Trimming shortened V by 5 bases and J by 8 bases, and 19 bases separated the two germline ends. The CDR3 region has the DNA TGTGCCAGTAGTCACTTGGACAGTGAATCCGATGAGCAGTTCTTC. This gives the protein CASSHLDSESDEQFF.

The chain is built from TRBV14 and TRBJ2-5; a possible D gene is TRBD2 (5 bases). V gave up 0 bases and J gave up 5 bases, with 13 bases separating them. The CDR3 runs 15 residues. Germline V gene sequence: CDR1 SGHDN, CDR2 FVKESK. CDR3 in DNA: TGTGCCAGCAGCCAAGAGTTGGGGTCGGGGGAGACCCAGTACTTC. This codes for CASSQELGSGETQYF. Complete variable domain (other parts from reference TRBV14 and TRBJ2-5): EAGVTQFPSHSVIEKGQTVTLRCDPISGHDNLYWYRRVMGKEIKFLLHFVKESKQDESGMPNNRFLAERTGGTYSTLKVQPAELEDSGVYFCASSQELGSGETQYFGPGTRLLVL.

The chain couples TRBV7-6 to TRBJ2-3; 8 bases agree with TRBD2. The V gene's germline CDR1 is SGHVS and CDR2 FNYEAQ. J lost 3 bases, V lost 5 bases, and 10 bases had no gene match. The CDR3 contains 16 residues. DNA for the CDR3: TGTGCCAGCAGCGGTGGCGGGGGGACTCGGACAGATACGCAGTATTTT. Protein sequence: CASSGGGGTRTDTQYF.

The chain links TRBV2 to TRBJ2-2, with no clear D. The CDR3 is 13 residues long. The V and J ends lost 4 bases and 4 bases respectively, with 7 bases between them. The germline CDR1 and CDR2 sequences are SNHLY and FYNNEI. The chain's CDR3 is CASSGYSTGELFF. The DNA for the CDR3 is TGTGCCAGCAGTGGTTACAGCACCGGGGAGCTGTTTTTT.

CDR3 nucleotide sequence: TGTGCCAGCAGCCCCCGTGTAGGAGCGGGTACAGATCCCCAGTACTTC. The encoded protein is CASSPRVGAGTDPQYF. The rearrangement joins TRBV7-2 to TRBJ2-5; perhaps TRBD2 as D (6 bases). Germline V gene sequence: CDR1 SGHTA, CDR2 FQGNSA. Trimming removed 5 bases at V and 9 bases at J, with 25 bases between. CDR3 length equals 16 residues.

The V call is TRBV10-3, the J call TRBJ1-5; D gene uncertain. Germline V gene data show CDR1 as ENHRY and CDR2 as SYGVKD. The CDR3 is made up of 13 amino acids. V lost 9 bases to trimming and J lost 3 bases, with 12 bases between them. CDR3 in amino acids: CAIRQGLNQPQHF. In DNA form, the CDR3 reads TGTGCCATTAGACAAGGTCTCAATCAGCCCCAGCATTTT.

The CDR3 nucleotides read TGTGCCAGTAGGAGTACAGGGGGCGCGCCCAGCTACACCTTC. Its protein is CASRSTGGAPSYTF. The V and J genes are TRBV19 and TRBJ1-2; 9 nucleotides line up with TRBD1. Germline V gene sequence: CDR1 LNHDA, CDR2 SQIVND (reference sequence). With V trimmed by 6 bases and J by 9 bases, 11 bases remained unmatched. The CDR3 runs 14 residues.

This chain uses TRBV11-3 with TRBJ2-3; TRBD1 agrees at 10 bases. Unmatched junction bases numbered 15, after V lost 2 bases and J lost 7 bases. Germline lookup yields CDR1 SGHNT and CDR2 YENEEA. The CDR3 loop spans 18 amino acids. The CDR3 DNA sequence: TGTGCCAGCAGCTTAAGTAGTGGGAGACAGGGGGCGCGGAATACGCAGTATTTT. It is translated as CASSLSSGRQGARNTQYF.

The chain uses TRBV5-4 and TRBJ2-7, with a weak D call TRBD1 (6 bases). The CDR3 is made up of 14 amino acids. V was clipped by 3 bases and J by 1 base, with 11 bases between them. Germline V gives CDR1 SGHNT, CDR2 YYREEE (reference sequence). CDR3 nucleotides: TGTGCCAGCAGCTCGGGAACAGGGTCCTACGAGCAGTACTTC. Its protein product is CASSSGTGSYEQYF.

This chain connects TRBV6-6 to TRBJ2-3; tentatively, D is TRBD1 (7 bases). This CDR3 contains 13 residues. From germline, CDR1 is MNHNY and CDR2 SVGAGI (reference sequence). V gave up 2 bases and J gave up 8 bases, with 11 bases separating them. Here the CDR3 DNA reads TGTGCCAGCAGTTACCAGGGGGGAGGTACGCAGTATTTT. Translated: CASSYQGGGTQYF.

The rearrangement uses TRBV11-3 and TRBJ2-2, with 12 bases that match TRBD2. Germline V gives CDR1 SGHNT, CDR2 YENEEA. After removal of 5 bases from V and 6 bases from J, the junction contained 7 bases not matched to a gene. The CDR3 is 16 amino acids. CDR3 sequence: CASSGGLAGGSGELFF. In nucleotides, the CDR3 is TGTGCCAGCAGCGGGGGGCTAGCGGGAGGGTCCGGGGAGCTGTTTTTT.

The rearrangement uses TRBV13 and TRBJ1-2, with D possibly being TRBD1 (5 bases). The CDR3 is made up of 16 amino acids. V lost 0 bases and J lost 4, with 15 bases in between. CDR1 and CDR2 (germline): PRHDT, FYEKMQ (reference sequence). The CDR3 protein is CASSLGLGAGGYGYTF. The CDR3 DNA follows: TGTGCCAGCAGCTTAGGGCTCGGGGCCGGTGGCTATGGCTACACCTTC.

This chain uses TRBV11-3 with TRBJ2-3, with 7 nucleotides matching TRBD2. V gave up 1 base and J gave up 4 bases; unmatched junction bases: 17. The CDR3 consists of 19 residues. Per germline, CDR1 SGHNT and CDR2 YENEEA. In DNA form, the CDR3 reads TGTGCCAGCAGCTTAGTTCATAGCGGGCAGGGTATGGGACCAGATACGCAGTATTTT. It is translated as CASSLVHSGQGMGPDTQYF.